This T cell receptor (beta chain) was sequenced during a study of response to subunit inactivated influenza vaccine. This clonotype was seen a few times. From the RT-PCR reads, TCRdb called clonotypes with MiXCR, one entry per CDR3 protein. The sample gives roughly 760,000 distinct CDR3 sequences, around 20% of which show up once; 10% is in the top ten. From germline, CDR1 is SQVTM and CDR2 ANQGSEA. V lost 7 bases to trimming and J lost 4 bases, with 14 bases between them. The CDR3 totals 13 residues. This receptor was taken from a man in his fifties or sixties who received an inactivated influenza vaccine. The chain couples TRBV29-1 to TRBJ1-5; D call uncertain. Sequences were derived from PBMCs from blood, sampled less than 6 days after vaccination. The CDR3 loop is CSASLEANQPQHF. CDR3 coding DNA: TGCAGCGCCTCTTTGGAGGCGAATCAGCCCCAGCATTTT.